This T cell receptor beta chain was sequenced during a study of PD-L1 blockade in urothelial cancer. Overall study: Atezolizumab therapy began for patients at some point between 2013 and 2015, dosed at 1,200 mg intravenously every 3 weeks. Each patient had 0 to 3 earlier chemotherapy regimens. Reported median T cell count for blood samples was 120,000 to 150,000.

This clone showed up just a few times. TCRdb's table, derived via immunoSEQ multiplex PCR, lists solely in-frame clones and lacks some. The sample comprises about 48,000 clones, 70% to 90% of which are singletons, and roughly a tenth rests with the top ten. Specified time point: peripheral blood 6 weeks after treatment start. All patients carried locally advanced or metastatic urothelial carcinoma. The germline gives CDR1 SGHVS, CDR2 FQNEAQ. The CDR3 sequence is 13 residues long. V shed 5 bases and J shed 1 base, with 8 bases lying between them. Material: PBMCs, obtained around atezolizumab (anti-PD-L1) treatment. The TCR originated in a man in his 60s with urothelial cancer. The chain combines TRBV7-8 with TRBJ1-2, with D maybe TRBD1 (6 bases). CDR3 amino acids: CASSPDSNYGYTF. CDR3 bases: TGTGCCAGCAGCCCGGACAGTAACTATGGCTACACCTTC.